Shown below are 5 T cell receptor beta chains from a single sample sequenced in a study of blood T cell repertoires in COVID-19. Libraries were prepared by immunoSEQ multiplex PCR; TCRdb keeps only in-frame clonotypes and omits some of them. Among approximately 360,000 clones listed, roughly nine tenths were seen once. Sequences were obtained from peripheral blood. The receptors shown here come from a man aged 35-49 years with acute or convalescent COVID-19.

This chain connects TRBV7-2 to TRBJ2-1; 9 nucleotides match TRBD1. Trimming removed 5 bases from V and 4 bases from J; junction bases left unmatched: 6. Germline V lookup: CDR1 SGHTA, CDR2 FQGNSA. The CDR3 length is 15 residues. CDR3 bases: TGTGCCAGCAGCGTGGACAGGGGCCCGTACAATGAGCAGTTCTTC. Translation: CASSVDRGPYNEQFF.

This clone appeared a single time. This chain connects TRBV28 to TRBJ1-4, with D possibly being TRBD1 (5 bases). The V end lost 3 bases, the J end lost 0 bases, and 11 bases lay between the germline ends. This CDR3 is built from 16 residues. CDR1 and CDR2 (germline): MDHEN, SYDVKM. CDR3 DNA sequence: TGTGCCAGCAGTTTGTCCGGACATGCAACTAATGAAAAACTGTTTTTT. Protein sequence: CASSLSGHATNEKLFF.

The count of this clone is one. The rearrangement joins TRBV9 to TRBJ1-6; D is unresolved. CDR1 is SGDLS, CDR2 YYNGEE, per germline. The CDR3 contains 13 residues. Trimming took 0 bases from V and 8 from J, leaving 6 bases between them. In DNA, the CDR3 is TGTGCCAGCAGCGTAGGAGAATATTCACCCCTCCACTTT. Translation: CASSVGEYSPLHF. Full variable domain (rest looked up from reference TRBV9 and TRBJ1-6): DSGVTQTPKHLITATGQRVTLRCSPRSGDLSVYWYQQSLDQGLQFLIQYYNGEERAKGNILERFSAQQFPDLHSELNLSSLELGDSALYFCASSVGEYSPLHFGNGTRLTVT.

The CDR3 DNA reads TGTGCCAGCTCACCTTGGCGATCAGGGTATACCTATAGCACAGATACGCAGTATTTT. It encodes CASSPWRSGYTYSTDTQYF. The chain links TRBV18 to TRBJ2-3, with D possibly TRBD1 on 5 matching bases. V was pared by 3 bases and J by 0 bases, with 22 bases between. CDR1 and CDR2 from the germline V gene are KGHSH and LQKENI. The CDR3 sequence is 19 residues long.

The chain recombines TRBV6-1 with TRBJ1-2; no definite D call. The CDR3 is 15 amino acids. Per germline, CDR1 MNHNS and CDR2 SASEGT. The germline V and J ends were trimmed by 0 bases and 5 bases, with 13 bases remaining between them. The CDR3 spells CASSEAWRVRYGYTF. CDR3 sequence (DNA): TGTGCCAGCAGTGAAGCTTGGAGGGTCCGGTATGGCTACACCTTC.